Below, one T cell receptor (beta chain) is given with its context. Its target is not known. J was trimmed by 4 bases and V by 4 bases; bases with no gene match: 11. CDR1 SGHNT and CDR2 YYREEE come from the germline V gene (reference sequence). CDR3 length: 17 residues. Deep was the level at which the assay was run. Approximately 210 ng DNA, 25,000 to 30,000 T cell genomes, went into each sorted-subset replicate PCR. Repertoires were generated with immunoSEQ multiplex PCR, while TCRdb's copy carries only in-frame clones and drops some. The data contain over 850,000 clones, 75% to 80% of them seen just once; the ten biggest clones take up roughly 0.62%. The data were taken from a study of shared clonotypes between healthy human individuals. Study findings and constraints: Only a few donors were included, so the genetic and exposure-history diversity represented was limited.

Partitioning of CD4+ cells yielded a CD45RA+ naive subset and a CD45RA-negative memory subset. What was sequenced was memory CD4+ T cells from PBMCs. Subset of the sample: CD45RA-negative fraction. The rearrangement links TRBV5-4 to TRBJ2-3; 11 nucleotides line up with TRBD2. This TCR was recovered from a man aged 18 to 30 in good health. Some clones in this sample may be carry-over from other donors' samples. The CDR3 DNA sequence: TGTGCCAGCAGCACCGCTAGCGGGAGGATGGTACCAGATACGCAGTATTTT. It is translated as CASSTASGRMVPDTQYF.